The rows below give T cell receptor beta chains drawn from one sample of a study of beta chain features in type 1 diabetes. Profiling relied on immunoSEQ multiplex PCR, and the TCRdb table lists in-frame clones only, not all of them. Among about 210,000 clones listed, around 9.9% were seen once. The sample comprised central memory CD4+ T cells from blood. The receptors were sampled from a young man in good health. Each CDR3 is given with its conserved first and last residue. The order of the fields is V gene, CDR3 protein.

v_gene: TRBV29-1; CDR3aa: CSARAGQSSYEQYF
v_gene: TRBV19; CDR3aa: CASRGNNNEQFF
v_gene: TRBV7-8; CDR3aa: CASSAGTQALAFF
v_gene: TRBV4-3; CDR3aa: CASSQDSTAPYEQYF
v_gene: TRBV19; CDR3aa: CASSMKGTSAREGFYEQYF
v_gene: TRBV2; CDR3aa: CASSGLEDTQYF
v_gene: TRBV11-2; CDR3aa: CASSLVGTAGGEDTQYF
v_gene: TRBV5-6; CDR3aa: CASSGTPRETQYF
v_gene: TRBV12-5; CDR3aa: CASGWDREQPQHF
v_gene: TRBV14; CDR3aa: CASSRTSYNEQFF
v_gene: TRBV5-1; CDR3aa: CATGEKSTDTQYF
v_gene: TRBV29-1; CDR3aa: CSVSWDRGKSQYRYEQYF
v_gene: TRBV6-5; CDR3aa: CASSKRGQGAIQYF
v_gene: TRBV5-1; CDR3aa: CASSFEAGSYEQYF
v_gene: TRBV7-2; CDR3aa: CASSLALAAQYF
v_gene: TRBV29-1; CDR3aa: CSAEQGARTEAFF
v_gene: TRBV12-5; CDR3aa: CASAHSMGQSYGYTF
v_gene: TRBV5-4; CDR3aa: CASSPETGFETQYF
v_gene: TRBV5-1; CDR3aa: CASSSWTGGAVREQFF
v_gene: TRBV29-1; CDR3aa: CSWGQGAWGTEAFF
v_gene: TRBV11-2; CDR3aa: CASSLDPVPNEQFF
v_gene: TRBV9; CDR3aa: CASSVGQLHQPQHF
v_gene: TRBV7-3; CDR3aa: CASSSTGGRSGANVLTF
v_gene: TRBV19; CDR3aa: CASSLAGKRSNEQFF
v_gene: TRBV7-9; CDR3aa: CASSLVRAGGNEQFF
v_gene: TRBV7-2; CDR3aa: CASSLAGIGSGNNNEQFF
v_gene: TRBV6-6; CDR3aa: CASSYSGPGGNTIYF
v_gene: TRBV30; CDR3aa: CAWSPLGRQNQPQHF
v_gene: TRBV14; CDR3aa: CASSQDVRRNTEAFF
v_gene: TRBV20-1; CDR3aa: CSAPLGTEAFF
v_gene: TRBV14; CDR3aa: CASSQVKRTYNEQFF
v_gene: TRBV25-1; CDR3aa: CASSEQGYNEQFF
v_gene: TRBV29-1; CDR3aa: CSVVTGSYEQYF
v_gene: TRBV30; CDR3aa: CAWSLPGTEAFF
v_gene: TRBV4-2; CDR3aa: CASSSGGVSGSSYNEQFF
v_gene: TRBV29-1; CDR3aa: CSVEDQEGKAGNTIYF
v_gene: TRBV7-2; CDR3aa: CASSLSSIGTSGRSETQYF
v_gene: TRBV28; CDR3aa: CASSFPGPSINNEQFF
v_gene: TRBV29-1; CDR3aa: CSVMEGGSWTVF
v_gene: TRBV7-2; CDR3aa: CASRRRAGEHPEAFF
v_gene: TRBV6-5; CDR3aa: CASSNGLAGAYEQYF
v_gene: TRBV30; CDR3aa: CAWQTGNIRNEQFF
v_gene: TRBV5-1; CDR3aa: CASSRDGGNSGANVLTF
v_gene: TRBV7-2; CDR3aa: CASSLIAGVYNEQFF
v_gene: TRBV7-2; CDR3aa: CASSPGGAGADEQFF
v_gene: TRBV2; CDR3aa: CAGSSHGTGSPEQYF